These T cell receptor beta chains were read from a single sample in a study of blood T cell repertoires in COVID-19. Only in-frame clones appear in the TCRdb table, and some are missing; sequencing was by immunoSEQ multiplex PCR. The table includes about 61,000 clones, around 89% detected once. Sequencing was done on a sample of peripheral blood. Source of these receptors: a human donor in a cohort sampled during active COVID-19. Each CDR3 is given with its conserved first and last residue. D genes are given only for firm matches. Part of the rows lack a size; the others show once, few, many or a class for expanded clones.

CDR3 DNA: TGTGCCAGCAGTTTCGACAAAGAGACCCAGTACTTC; CDR3 protein: CASSFDKETQYF; V gene: TRBV6-6; J gene: TRBJ2-5; clone size: NA; D gene: NA
CDR3 DNA: TGTGCCAGCAGCTTGGTATCGGACCGGAATGGGGCTTCGATCTTC; CDR3 protein: CASSLVSDRNGASIF; V gene: TRBV5-4; J gene: TRBJ2-1; clone size: NA; D gene: NA
CDR3 DNA: TGTGCCAGCAGTTACGCCCGAGGGACAGGGACCTACGAGCAGTACTTC; CDR3 protein: CASSYARGTGTYEQYF; V gene: TRBV6-5; J gene: TRBJ2-7; clone size: NA; D gene: TRBD1
CDR3 DNA: TGCGCCAGCAGCTCCGGGACAGGGTATGAAAAACTGTTTTTT; CDR3 protein: CASSSGTGYEKLFF; V gene: TRBV5-1; J gene: TRBJ1-4; clone size: NA; D gene: TRBD1
CDR3 DNA: TGTGCCAGCAGTGAAGGGACAGTTCAGATGGGGTACGAGCAGTACTTC; CDR3 protein: CASSEGTVQMGYEQYF; V gene: TRBV25-1; J gene: TRBJ2-7; clone size: NA; D gene: TRBD1
CDR3 DNA: TGTGCCAGCGACAGTTTCACTGAAGCTTTCTTT; CDR3 protein: CASDSFTEAFF; V gene: TRBV19; J gene: TRBJ1-1; clone size: NA; D gene: NA
CDR3 DNA: TGTGCCAGCAGTTTATCTGGGGCTTCCTACGAGCAGTACTTC; CDR3 protein: CASSLSGASYEQYF; V gene: TRBV27; J gene: TRBJ2-7; clone size: NA; D gene: NA
CDR3 DNA: TGTGCCAGCAGTTACTCGCTCAGGAATGAGCAGTTCTTC; CDR3 protein: CASSYSLRNEQFF; V gene: TRBV6-5; J gene: TRBJ2-1; clone size: NA; D gene: NA
CDR3 DNA: TGTGCCAGCAGCCTTGGGACAGGGGGCCTAACTACCTACGAGCAGTACTTC; CDR3 protein: CASSLGTGGLTTYEQYF; V gene: TRBV11-2; J gene: TRBJ2-7; clone size: NA; D gene: TRBD1
CDR3 DNA: TGTGCCAGCAGTTTGGGGCGGTCGAGCACCGGGGAGCTGTTTTTT; CDR3 protein: CASSLGRSSTGELFF; V gene: TRBV27; J gene: TRBJ2-2; clone size: NA; D gene: NA
CDR3 DNA: TGTGCCAGTCGCCACAGGGTATCGGAATGGGGTTCTGGAAACACCATATATTTT; CDR3 protein: CASRHRVSEWGSGNTIYF; V gene: TRBV19; J gene: TRBJ1-3; clone size: NA; D gene: NA
CDR3 DNA: TGTGCCAGTAGCATGCGGGGGAGCTCCTACGAGCAGTACTTC; CDR3 protein: CASSMRGSSYEQYF; V gene: TRBV19; J gene: TRBJ2-7; clone size: few; D gene: TRBD2
CDR3 DNA: TGTGCCAGCAGCTCTCCGGACTTGGAGGGAGCAAACACCATATATTTT; CDR3 protein: CASSSPDLEGANTIYF; V gene: TRBV7-6; J gene: TRBJ1-3; clone size: few; D gene: NA
CDR3 DNA: TGTGCCAGCAGCTGGCCTACAGGGCACGTTAAAAGCGAAAAACTGTTTTTT; CDR3 protein: CASSWPTGHVKSEKLFF; V gene: TRBV7-8; J gene: TRBJ1-4; clone size: NA; D gene: NA
CDR3 DNA: TGTGCCACCAGCAGTCGTACCGGGACTAGCGGGGTCGAGCAGTACTTC; CDR3 protein: CATSSRTGTSGVEQYF; V gene: TRBV15; J gene: TRBJ2-7; clone size: NA; D gene: TRBD2
CDR3 DNA: TGTGCCATCGGAGCTGGGGACAGCTCTGTACACGAGCAGTACTTC; CDR3 protein: CAIGAGDSSVHEQYF; V gene: TRBV10-3; J gene: TRBJ2-7; clone size: NA; D gene: TRBD1
CDR3 DNA: TGCGCCAGCAGCTGGGAGGGTGCGGGGGCGCGCGAGCAGTACTTC; CDR3 protein: CASSWEGAGAREQYF; V gene: TRBV5-1; J gene: TRBJ2-7; clone size: NA; D gene: NA
CDR3 DNA: TGCGCCAGCAGCCAATCCAGGGGTACTGAAGCTTTCTTT; CDR3 protein: CASSQSRGTEAFF; V gene: TRBV4-3; J gene: TRBJ1-1; clone size: NA; D gene: NA
CDR3 DNA: TGTGCCAGCAGAACCCCAGGGAGGTGCAGATCCTATAATTCACCCCTCCACTTT; CDR3 protein: CASRTPGRCRSYNSPLHF; V gene: TRBV6-7; J gene: TRBJ1-6; clone size: NA; D gene: NA
CDR3 DNA: TGTGCCACAACCGCAGGGGTCGGGTACAATGAGCAGTTCTTC; CDR3 protein: CATTAGVGYNEQFF; V gene: TRBV19; J gene: TRBJ2-1; clone size: NA; D gene: NA
CDR3 DNA: TGCGCCAGCAGCCAAGAAGGGGTTAATCAGCCCCAGCATTTT; CDR3 protein: CASSQEGVNQPQHF; V gene: TRBV4-1; J gene: TRBJ1-5; clone size: few; D gene: NA
CDR3 DNA: TGCGCCAGCAGCCAAGATCCCGACAGCCTCTATAACTATGGCTACACCTTC; CDR3 protein: CASSQDPDSLYNYGYTF; V gene: TRBV4-1; J gene: TRBJ1-2; clone size: once; D gene: NA
CDR3 DNA: TGTGCCAGTAGTATAGGGGTTGGGGGCAAAAATGAGCAGTTCTTC; CDR3 protein: CASSIGVGGKNEQFF; V gene: TRBV19; J gene: TRBJ2-1; clone size: NA; D gene: NA
CDR3 DNA: TGCGCCAGCAGCCAAGCCCCAAACAGGGAGCTACCCTATGGCTACACCTTC; CDR3 protein: CASSQAPNRELPYGYTF; V gene: TRBV4-1; J gene: TRBJ1-2; clone size: NA; D gene: NA
CDR3 DNA: TGTGCCACAGGGGAAGAAGGCCAGCCCCAGCATTTT; CDR3 protein: CATGEEGQPQHF; V gene: TRBV5-4; J gene: TRBJ1-5; clone size: NA; D gene: NA
CDR3 DNA: TGTGCCAGCAGCGTAGGCGGGACAGGGGGCGGCTACGAGCAGTACTTC; CDR3 protein: CASSVGGTGGGYEQYF; V gene: TRBV9; J gene: TRBJ2-7; clone size: NA; D gene: TRBD1
CDR3 DNA: TGTGCCAGCTCACCTACGGGGGGCACTGAAGCTTTCTTT; CDR3 protein: CASSPTGGTEAFF; V gene: TRBV18; J gene: TRBJ1-1; clone size: NA; D gene: NA
CDR3 DNA: TGTGCCAGTTTTGACGGGGAAAAGACCTACGAGCAGTACTTC; CDR3 protein: CASFDGEKTYEQYF; V gene: TRBV19; J gene: TRBJ2-7; clone size: NA; D gene: NA
CDR3 DNA: TGTGCCAGCGCGGAGCGTGACACCATATATTTT; CDR3 protein: CASAERDTIYF; V gene: TRBV2; J gene: TRBJ1-3; clone size: NA; D gene: NA
CDR3 DNA: TGCGCCAGCAGAGAAACAGGGTCCTACGAGCAGTACTTC; CDR3 protein: CASRETGSYEQYF; V gene: TRBV10-2; J gene: TRBJ2-7; clone size: few; D gene: NA
CDR3 DNA: TGTGCCAGCAGTGAAGAAGTTTTTCCGGGACAGTATAATTCACCCCTCCACTTT; CDR3 protein: CASSEEVFPGQYNSPLHF; V gene: TRBV6-1; J gene: TRBJ1-6; clone size: once; D gene: TRBD1
CDR3 DNA: TGTGCCACCAACCGGGACAGGGGCCCTTACGAGCAGTACTTC; CDR3 protein: CATNRDRGPYEQYF; V gene: TRBV28; J gene: TRBJ2-7; clone size: NA; D gene: TRBD1
CDR3 DNA: TGTGCCAGCAAGACCTGGGGGGCTGAAGCTTTCTTT; CDR3 protein: CASKTWGAEAFF; V gene: TRBV6-5; J gene: TRBJ1-1; clone size: once; D gene: NA
CDR3 DNA: TGTGCCAGCAGTTCCTACAGGGTAGAAAACACTGAAGCTTTCTTT; CDR3 protein: CASSSYRVENTEAFF; V gene: TRBV2; J gene: TRBJ1-1; clone size: NA; D gene: NA
CDR3 DNA: TGTGCCAGCAGTTACTCGCGGGTTAACACTGAAGCTTTCTTT; CDR3 protein: CASSYSRVNTEAFF; V gene: TRBV6-2/TRBV6-3; J gene: TRBJ1-1; clone size: NA; D gene: NA
CDR3 DNA: TGTGCCAGCAGTCTCTACAGGGGCAATCTCTATGGCTACACCTTC; CDR3 protein: CASSLYRGNLYGYTF; V gene: TRBV27; J gene: TRBJ1-2; clone size: once; D gene: TRBD1
CDR3 DNA: TGTGCCAGCAGGCCAGCGGGGGGGCCGGGGAATGAGCAGTTCTTC; CDR3 protein: CASRPAGGPGNEQFF; V gene: TRBV7-9; J gene: TRBJ2-1; clone size: NA; D gene: TRBD2
CDR3 DNA: TGTGCCAGCAGCCTACTTAGCGGGGACTCCTACGAGCAGTACTTC; CDR3 protein: CASSLLSGDSYEQYF; V gene: TRBV11-2; J gene: TRBJ2-7; clone size: NA; D gene: TRBD2
CDR3 DNA: TGTGCCAGCAGCTTAGACAGGGGCAATCAGCCCCAGCATTTT; CDR3 protein: CASSLDRGNQPQHF; V gene: TRBV7-9; J gene: TRBJ1-5; clone size: NA; D gene: NA
CDR3 DNA: TGTGCCTGGAGTGCCAAGGGACTAGCGAGCTCCTACGAGCAGTACTTC; CDR3 protein: CAWSAKGLASSYEQYF; V gene: TRBV30; J gene: TRBJ2-7; clone size: NA; D gene: TRBD2
CDR3 DNA: TGTGCCAGCAGCTTGGACAGGGGAGCCTACGAGCAGTACTTC; CDR3 protein: CASSLDRGAYEQYF; V gene: TRBV5-4; J gene: TRBJ2-7; clone size: few; D gene: TRBD1
CDR3 DNA: TGCGCCAGCAACTTGTTGCAGGGGACCCTTTCCCCTTATGGCTACACCTTC; CDR3 protein: CASNLLQGTLSPYGYTF; V gene: TRBV5-1; J gene: TRBJ1-2; clone size: NA; D gene: NA
CDR3 DNA: TGTGCCAGCAGCCCCGGGGGGGGAGGGGACACCATATATTTT; CDR3 protein: CASSPGGGGDTIYF; V gene: TRBV28; J gene: TRBJ1-3; clone size: NA; D gene: NA
CDR3 DNA: TGTGCCAGCAGCTTAGGATTGAGGGAAGCAATCACTGAAGCTTTCTTT; CDR3 protein: CASSLGLREAITEAFF; V gene: TRBV11-2; J gene: TRBJ1-1; clone size: NA; D gene: NA
CDR3 DNA: TGTGCCAGCAGTCAGGGACTCGAAAACACCATATATTTT; CDR3 protein: CASSQGLENTIYF; V gene: TRBV12-3/TRBV12-4; J gene: TRBJ1-3; clone size: NA; D gene: NA
CDR3 DNA: TGTGCCAGTAAACCGTCCGGGGGGGCTCTCTACGAGCAGTACTTC; CDR3 protein: CASKPSGGALYEQYF; V gene: TRBV19; J gene: TRBJ2-7; clone size: NA; D gene: TRBD2
CDR3 DNA: TGTGCCACCAGCAGAAGTACTAGCGGGAGGGGGCAGTTCTTC; CDR3 protein: CATSRSTSGRGQFF; V gene: TRBV15; J gene: TRBJ2-1; clone size: NA; D gene: TRBD2
CDR3 DNA: TGTGCCAGCAGTTTCCGAGACCGGAGCTCCTACAATGAGCAGTTCTTC; CDR3 protein: CASSFRDRSSYNEQFF; V gene: TRBV7-8; J gene: TRBJ2-1; clone size: NA; D gene: NA
CDR3 DNA: TGTGCCAGCAGCTCGAATCTTGGAAAGCTAGCGACCTACGAGCAGTACTTC; CDR3 protein: CASSSNLGKLATYEQYF; V gene: TRBV11-2; J gene: TRBJ2-7; clone size: NA; D gene: NA
CDR3 DNA: TGTGCCAGCAGCTCCATTTTTGGGACAGGGGATTCACCCCTCCACTTT; CDR3 protein: CASSSIFGTGDSPLHF; V gene: TRBV5-6; J gene: TRBJ1-6; clone size: NA; D gene: TRBD1
CDR3 DNA: TGTGCCAGCAGCCCACGGACAGAGAACACTGAAGCTTTCTTT; CDR3 protein: CASSPRTENTEAFF; V gene: TRBV11-2; J gene: TRBJ1-1; clone size: NA; D gene: NA
CDR3 DNA: TGCGCCAGCAGCACGAGGGACAGGGTAAGCGGAGGCTACACCTTC; CDR3 protein: CASSTRDRVSGGYTF; V gene: TRBV4-3; J gene: TRBJ1-2; clone size: NA; D gene: TRBD1